This T cell receptor beta chain came from a study of prognosis after radiotherapy for stage I lung cancer. Starting from genomic DNA, TCR beta CDR3 was amplified through two-round multiplex PCR. First-round PCR amplification was performed with primers specific to each TRBV and TRBJ gene. A second round of PCR was carried out using universal primers. Via MiXCR, TCRdb re-called the multiplex PCR reads, giving one row per CDR3 protein. The data contain around 15,000 distinct CDR3 sequences, 50% of them singletons. Blood draws of around 6.5 milliliters of peripheral blood occurred at each of two time points. On this clonotype: Its antigen is as yet unknown.

Points from the study as a whole: Frequencies of TRBV and TRBJ gene use reportedly varied by whether patients had metastases.

The trim removed 4 bases at V and 8 bases at J, leaving 5 bases unmatched. The CDR3 totals 14 residues. Per the germline V gene, CDR1 is MNHEY and CDR2 is SMNVEV (reference sequence). The receptor comes from a donor aged 50 or older with non-small cell lung cancer. Sequencing used PBMCs, obtained before or after stereotactic body radiation therapy (not recorded which). The chain couples TRBV27 to TRBJ1-2; TRBD1 matches 12 bases. CDR3 residues: CASSWPGQGAGYTF. CDR3 in DNA: TGTGCCAGCAGTTGGCCGGGACAGGGGGCCGGCTACACCTTC.